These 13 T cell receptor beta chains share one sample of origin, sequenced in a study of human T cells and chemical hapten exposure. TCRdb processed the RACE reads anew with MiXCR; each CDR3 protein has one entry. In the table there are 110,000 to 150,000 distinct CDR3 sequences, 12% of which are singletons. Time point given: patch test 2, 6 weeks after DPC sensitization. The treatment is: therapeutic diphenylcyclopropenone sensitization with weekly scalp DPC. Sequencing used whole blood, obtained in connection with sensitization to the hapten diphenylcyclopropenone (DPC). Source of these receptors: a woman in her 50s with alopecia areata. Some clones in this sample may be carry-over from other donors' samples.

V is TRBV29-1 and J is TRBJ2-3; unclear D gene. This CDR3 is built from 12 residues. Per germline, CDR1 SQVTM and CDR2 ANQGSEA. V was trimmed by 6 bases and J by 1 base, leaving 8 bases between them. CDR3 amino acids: CSVRGGTDTQYF. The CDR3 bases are TGCAGCGTCCGAGGAGGCACAGATACGCAGTATTTT.

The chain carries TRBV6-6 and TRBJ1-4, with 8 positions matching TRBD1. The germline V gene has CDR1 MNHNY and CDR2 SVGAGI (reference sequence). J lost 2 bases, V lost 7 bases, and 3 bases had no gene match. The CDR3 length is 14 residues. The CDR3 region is CASTDRGTNEKLFF. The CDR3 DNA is TGTGCCAGCACCGACAGGGGTACTAATGAAAAACTGTTTTTT.

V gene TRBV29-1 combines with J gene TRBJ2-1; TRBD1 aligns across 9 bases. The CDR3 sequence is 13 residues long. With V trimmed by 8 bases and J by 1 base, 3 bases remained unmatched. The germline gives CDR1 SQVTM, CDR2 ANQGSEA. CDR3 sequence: CSCGTGSYNEQFF. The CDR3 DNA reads TGCAGCTGTGGGACAGGGTCCTACAATGAGCAGTTCTTC.

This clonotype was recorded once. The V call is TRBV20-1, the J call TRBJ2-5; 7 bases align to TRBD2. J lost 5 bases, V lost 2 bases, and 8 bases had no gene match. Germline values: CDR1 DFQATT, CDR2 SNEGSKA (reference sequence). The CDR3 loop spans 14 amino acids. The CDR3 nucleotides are TGCAGTGCTAGAAGGGGAGGGCCGTGGGAGACCCAGTACTTC. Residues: CSARRGGPWETQYF.

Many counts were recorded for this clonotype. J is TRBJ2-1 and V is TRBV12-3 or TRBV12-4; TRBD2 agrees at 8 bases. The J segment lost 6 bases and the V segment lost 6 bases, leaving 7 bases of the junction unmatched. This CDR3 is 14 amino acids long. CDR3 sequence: CASSRLARGNEQFF. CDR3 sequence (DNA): TGTGCCAGCAGCCGACTAGCGCGAGGCAATGAGCAGTTCTTC.

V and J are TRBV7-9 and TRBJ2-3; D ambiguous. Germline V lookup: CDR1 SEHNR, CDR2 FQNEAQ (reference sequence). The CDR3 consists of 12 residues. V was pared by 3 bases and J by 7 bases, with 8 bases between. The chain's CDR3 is CASSLGLNTQYF. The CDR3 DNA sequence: TGTGCCAGCAGCTTGGGATTAAATACGCAGTATTTT. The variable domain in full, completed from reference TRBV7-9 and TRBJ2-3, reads DTGVSQNPRHKITKRGQNVTFRCDPISEHNRLYWYRQTLGQGPEFLTYFQNEAQLEKSRLLSDRFSAERPKGSFSTLEIQRTEQGDSAMYLCASSLGLNTQYFGPGTRLTVL.

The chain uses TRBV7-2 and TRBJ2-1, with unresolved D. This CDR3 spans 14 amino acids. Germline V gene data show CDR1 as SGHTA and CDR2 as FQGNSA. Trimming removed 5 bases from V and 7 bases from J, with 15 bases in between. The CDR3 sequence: CASSARVAGNEQFF. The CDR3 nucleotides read TGTGCCAGCAGCGCCCGGGTGGCCGGGAATGAGCAGTTCTTC.

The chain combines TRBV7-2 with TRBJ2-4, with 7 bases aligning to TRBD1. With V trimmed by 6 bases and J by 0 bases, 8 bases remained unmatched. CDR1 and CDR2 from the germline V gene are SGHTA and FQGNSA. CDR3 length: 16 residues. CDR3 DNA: TGTGCCAGCAGTTATCGGACAGGACTAGCCAAAAACATTCAGTACTTC. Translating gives CASSYRTGLAKNIQYF.

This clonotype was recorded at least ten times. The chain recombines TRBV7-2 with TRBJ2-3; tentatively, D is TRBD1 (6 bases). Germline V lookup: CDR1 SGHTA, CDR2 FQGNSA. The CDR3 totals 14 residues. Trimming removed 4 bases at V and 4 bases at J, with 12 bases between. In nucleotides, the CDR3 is TGTGCCAGCAGCTGGGACACCGGCCCAGATACGCAGTATTTT. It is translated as CASSWDTGPDTQYF.

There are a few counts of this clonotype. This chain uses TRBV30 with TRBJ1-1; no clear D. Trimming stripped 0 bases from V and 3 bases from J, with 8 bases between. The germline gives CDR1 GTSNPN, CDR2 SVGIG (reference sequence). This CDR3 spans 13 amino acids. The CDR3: CAWSVSGDTEAFF. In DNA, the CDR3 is TGTGCCTGGAGTGTATCCGGGGACACTGAAGCTTTCTTT.

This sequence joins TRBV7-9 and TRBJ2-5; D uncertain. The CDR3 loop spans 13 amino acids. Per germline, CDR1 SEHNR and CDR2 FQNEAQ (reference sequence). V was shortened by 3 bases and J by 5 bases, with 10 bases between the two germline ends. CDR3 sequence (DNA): TGTGCCAGCAGCTTTGCGGAGATGGAGACCCAGTACTTC. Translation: CASSFAEMETQYF.

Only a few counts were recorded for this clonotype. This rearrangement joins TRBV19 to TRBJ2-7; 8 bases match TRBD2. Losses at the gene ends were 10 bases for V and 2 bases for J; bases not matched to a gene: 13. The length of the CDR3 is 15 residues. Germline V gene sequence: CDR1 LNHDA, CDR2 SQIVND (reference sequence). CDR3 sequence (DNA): TGTGCCACCGAGCAAAAAGCGGGAGTCACCTACGAGCAGTACTTC. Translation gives CATEQKAGVTYEQYF.

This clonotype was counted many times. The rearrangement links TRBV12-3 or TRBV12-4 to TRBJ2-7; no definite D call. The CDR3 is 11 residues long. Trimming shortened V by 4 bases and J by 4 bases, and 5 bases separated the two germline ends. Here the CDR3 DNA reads TGTGCCAGCAGTTCAAATTACGAGCAGTACTTC. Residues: CASSSNYEQYF.